Reported below is one TCR beta chain. The data were taken from a study of blood T cell repertoires in COVID-19. The germline V gene has CDR1 LNHDA and CDR2 SQIVND (reference sequence). Trimming cost V 5 bases and J 2 bases; bases outside gene matches: 11. The CDR3 length is 17 residues. Profiled with immunoSEQ multiplex PCR; TCRdb holds only in-frame clones, not every one. Of about 200,000 clones listed, more than 70% are singletons. The chain has TRBV19 and TRBJ1-5, with 8 bases matching TRBD1. Input material: PBMCs or T cells enriched from blood (not recorded which). The clonotype comes from a woman younger than 35 who had recovered from COVID-19. For the CDR3, the DNA is TGTGCCAGTAGTGCAGGACAGGGAATCGGTGGCAATCAGCCCCAGCATTTT. Translating it yields CASSAGQGIGGNQPQHF.